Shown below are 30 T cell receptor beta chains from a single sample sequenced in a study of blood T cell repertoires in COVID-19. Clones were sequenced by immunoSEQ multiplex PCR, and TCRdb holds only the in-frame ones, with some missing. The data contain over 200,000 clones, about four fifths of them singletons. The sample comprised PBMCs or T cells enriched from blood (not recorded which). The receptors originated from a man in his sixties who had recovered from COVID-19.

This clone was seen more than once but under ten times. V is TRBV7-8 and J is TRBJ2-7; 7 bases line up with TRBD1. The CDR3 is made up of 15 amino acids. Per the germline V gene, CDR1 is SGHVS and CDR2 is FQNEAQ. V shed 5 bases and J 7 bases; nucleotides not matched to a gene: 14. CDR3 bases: TGTGCCAGCAGCCTAAGACAGGGCCGAGAGATAGAGCAGTACTTC. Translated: CASSLRQGREIEQYF.

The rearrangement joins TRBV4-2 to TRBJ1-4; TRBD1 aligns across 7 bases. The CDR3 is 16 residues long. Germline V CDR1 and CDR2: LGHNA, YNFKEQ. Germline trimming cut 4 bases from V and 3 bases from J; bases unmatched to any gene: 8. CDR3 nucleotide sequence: TGTGCCAGCAGCCGTCGAGAGGGGGCCCCTAATGAAAAACTGTTTTTT. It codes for CASSRREGAPNEKLFF.

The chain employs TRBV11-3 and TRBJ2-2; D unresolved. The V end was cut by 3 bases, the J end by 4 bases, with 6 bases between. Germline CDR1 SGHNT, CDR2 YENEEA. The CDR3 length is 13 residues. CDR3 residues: CASSFTVTGELFF. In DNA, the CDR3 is TGTGCCAGCAGCTTTACAGTCACCGGGGAGCTGTTTTTT.

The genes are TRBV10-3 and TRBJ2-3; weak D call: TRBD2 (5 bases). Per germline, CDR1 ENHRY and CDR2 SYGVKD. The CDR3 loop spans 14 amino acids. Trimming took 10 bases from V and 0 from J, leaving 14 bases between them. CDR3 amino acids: CATALDTSTDTQYF. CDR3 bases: TGTGCCACCGCACTAGACACTAGCACAGATACGCAGTATTTT.

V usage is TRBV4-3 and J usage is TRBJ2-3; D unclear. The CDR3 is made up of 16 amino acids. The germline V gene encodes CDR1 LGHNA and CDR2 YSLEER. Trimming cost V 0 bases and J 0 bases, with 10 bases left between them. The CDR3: CASSQETGSSTDTQYF. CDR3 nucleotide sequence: TGCGCCAGCAGCCAAGAAACCGGGTCTAGCACAGATACGCAGTATTTT.

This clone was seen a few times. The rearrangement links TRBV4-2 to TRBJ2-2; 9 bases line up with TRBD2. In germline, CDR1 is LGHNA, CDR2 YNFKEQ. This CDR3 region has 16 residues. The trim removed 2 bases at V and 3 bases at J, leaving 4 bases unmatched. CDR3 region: CASSQTSGRHTGELFF. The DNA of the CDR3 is TGTGCCAGCAGCCAAACTAGCGGGCGCCACACCGGGGAGCTGTTTTTT.

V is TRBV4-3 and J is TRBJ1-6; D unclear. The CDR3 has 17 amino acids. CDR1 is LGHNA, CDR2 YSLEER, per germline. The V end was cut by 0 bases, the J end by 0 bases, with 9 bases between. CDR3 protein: CASSQEERVSYNSPLHF. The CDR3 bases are TGCGCCAGCAGCCAAGAAGAGAGGGTCTCCTATAATTCACCCCTCCACTTT.

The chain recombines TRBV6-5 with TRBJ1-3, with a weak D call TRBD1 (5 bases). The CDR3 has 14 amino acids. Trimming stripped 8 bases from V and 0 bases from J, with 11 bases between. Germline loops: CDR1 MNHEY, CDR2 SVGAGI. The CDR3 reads CASRGVLSGNTIYF. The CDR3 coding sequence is TGTGCCAGCCGGGGGGTTCTCTCTGGAAACACCATATATTTT.

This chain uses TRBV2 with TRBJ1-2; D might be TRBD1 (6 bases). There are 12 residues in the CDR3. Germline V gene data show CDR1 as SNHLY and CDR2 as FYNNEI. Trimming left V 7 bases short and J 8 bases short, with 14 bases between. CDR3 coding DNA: TGTGCCAGCACCAAACAGGGTAGCGGCTACACCTTC. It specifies CASTKQGSGYTF.

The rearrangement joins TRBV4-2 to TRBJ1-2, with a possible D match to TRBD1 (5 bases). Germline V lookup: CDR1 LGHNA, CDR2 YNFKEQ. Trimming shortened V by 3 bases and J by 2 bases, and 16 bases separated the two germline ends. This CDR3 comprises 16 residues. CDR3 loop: CASSQEGQRRNYGYTF. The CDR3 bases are TGTGCCAGCAGCCAGGAGGGGCAGCGAAGAAACTATGGCTACACCTTC.

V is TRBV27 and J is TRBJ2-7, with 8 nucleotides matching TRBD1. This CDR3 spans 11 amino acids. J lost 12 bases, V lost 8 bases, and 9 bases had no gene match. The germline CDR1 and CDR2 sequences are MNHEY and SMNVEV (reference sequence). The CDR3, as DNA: TGTGCCAGCGGGCCCCGGACAGGGTCGTACTTC. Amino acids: CASGPRTGSYF.

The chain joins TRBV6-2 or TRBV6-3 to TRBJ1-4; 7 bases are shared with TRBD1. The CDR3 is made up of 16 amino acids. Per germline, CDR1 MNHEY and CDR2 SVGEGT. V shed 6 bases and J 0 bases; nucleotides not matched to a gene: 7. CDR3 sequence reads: CASSKYQGATNEKLFF. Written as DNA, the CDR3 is TGTGCCAGCAGCAAATACCAGGGGGCAACTAATGAAAAACTGTTTTTT.

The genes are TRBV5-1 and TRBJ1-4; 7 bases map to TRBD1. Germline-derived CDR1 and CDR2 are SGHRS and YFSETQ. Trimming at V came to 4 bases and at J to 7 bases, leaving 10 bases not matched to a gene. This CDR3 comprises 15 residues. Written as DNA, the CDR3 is TGCGCCAGCAGCGCCTTGACAGGGACGGGTGAAAAACTGTTTTTT. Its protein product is CASSALTGTGEKLFF.

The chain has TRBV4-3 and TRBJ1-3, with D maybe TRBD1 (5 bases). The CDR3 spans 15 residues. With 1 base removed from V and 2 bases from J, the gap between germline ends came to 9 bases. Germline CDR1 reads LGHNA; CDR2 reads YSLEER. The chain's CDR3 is CASSQGTTTGNTIYF. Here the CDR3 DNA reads TGCGCCAGCAGCCAAGGGACAACTACTGGAAACACCATATATTTT.

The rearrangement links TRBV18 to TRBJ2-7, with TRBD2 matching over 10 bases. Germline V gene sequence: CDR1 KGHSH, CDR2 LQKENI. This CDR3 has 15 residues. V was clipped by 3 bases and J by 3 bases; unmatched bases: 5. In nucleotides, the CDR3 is TGTGCCAGCTCACCCCCTAGCGGGGGACTCTACGAGCAGTACTTC. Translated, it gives CASSPPSGGLYEQYF.

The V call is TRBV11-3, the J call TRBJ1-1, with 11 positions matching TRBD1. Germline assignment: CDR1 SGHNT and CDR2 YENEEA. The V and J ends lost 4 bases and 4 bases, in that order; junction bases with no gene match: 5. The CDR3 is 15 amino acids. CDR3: CASSSGQGAGTEAFF. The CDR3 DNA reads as TGTGCCAGCAGCTCCGGACAGGGGGCGGGCACTGAAGCTTTCTTT.

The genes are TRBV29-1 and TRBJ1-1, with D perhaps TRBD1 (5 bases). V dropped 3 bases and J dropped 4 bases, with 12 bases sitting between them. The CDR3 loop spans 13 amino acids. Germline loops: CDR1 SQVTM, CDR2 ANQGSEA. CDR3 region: CSVDGGLGTEAFF. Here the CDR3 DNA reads TGCAGCGTTGACGGGGGGTTGGGCACTGAAGCTTTCTTT.

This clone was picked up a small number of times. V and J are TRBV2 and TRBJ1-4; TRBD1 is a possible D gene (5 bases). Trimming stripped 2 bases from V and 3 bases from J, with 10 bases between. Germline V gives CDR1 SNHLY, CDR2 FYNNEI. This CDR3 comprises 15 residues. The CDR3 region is CASSELRGSNEKLFF. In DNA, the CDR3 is TGTGCCAGCAGTGAACTCCGGGGGTCTAATGAAAAACTGTTTTTT.

For the CDR3, the DNA is TGTGCCACCAGCAGAGATCTGCCTAGCGGGGGCTACGAGCAGTACTTC. Protein: CATSRDLPSGGYEQYF. The chain uses TRBV15 and TRBJ2-7; the match to TRBD2 covers 10 bases. CDR3 length: 16 amino acids. Germline CDR1 reads LNHNV; CDR2 reads YYDKDF (reference sequence). Trimming took 0 bases from V and 3 from J; bases not matched to a gene: 5.

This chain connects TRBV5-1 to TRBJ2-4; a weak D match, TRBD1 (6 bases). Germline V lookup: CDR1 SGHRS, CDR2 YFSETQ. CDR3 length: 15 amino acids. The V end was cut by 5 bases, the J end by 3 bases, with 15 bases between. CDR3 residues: CASRSQGTYKNIQYF. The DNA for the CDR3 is TGCGCCAGCAGATCCCAGGGGACCTACAAAAACATTCAGTACTTC. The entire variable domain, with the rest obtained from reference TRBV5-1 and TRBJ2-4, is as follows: KAGVTQTPRYLIKTRGQQVTLSCSPISGHRSVSWYQQTPGQGLQFLFEYFSETQRNKGNFPGRFSGRQFSNSRSEMNVSTLELGDSALYLCASRSQGTYKNIQYFGAGTRLSVL.

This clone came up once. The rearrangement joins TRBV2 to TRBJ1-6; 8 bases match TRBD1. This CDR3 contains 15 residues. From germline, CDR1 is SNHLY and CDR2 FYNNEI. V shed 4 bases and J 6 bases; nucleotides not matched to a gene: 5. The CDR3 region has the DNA TGTGCCAGCAGTGCTAACAGGGGGATTAATTCACCCCTCCACTTT. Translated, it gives CASSANRGINSPLHF.

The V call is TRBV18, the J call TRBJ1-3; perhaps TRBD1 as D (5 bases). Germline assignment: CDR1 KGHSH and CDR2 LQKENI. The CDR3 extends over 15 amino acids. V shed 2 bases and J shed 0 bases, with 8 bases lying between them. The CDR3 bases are TGTGCCAGCTCACCAGTGGACACCTCTGGAAACACCATATATTTT. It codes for CASSPVDTSGNTIYF. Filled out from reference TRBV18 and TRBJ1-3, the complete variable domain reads NAGVMQNPRHLVRRRGQEARLRCSPMKGHSHVYWYRQLPEEGLKFMVYLQKENIIDESGMPKERFSAEFPKEGPSILRIQQVVRGDSAAYFCASSPVDTSGNTIYFGEGSWLTVV.

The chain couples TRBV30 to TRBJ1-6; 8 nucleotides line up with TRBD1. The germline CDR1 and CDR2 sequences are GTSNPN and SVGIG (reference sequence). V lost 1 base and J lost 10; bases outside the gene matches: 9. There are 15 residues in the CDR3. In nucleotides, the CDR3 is TGTGCCTGGAGTGCAACCCAGGACAGGGACTCACCCCTCCACTTT. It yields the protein CAWSATQDRDSPLHF. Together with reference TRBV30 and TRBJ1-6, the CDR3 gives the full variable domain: SQTIHQWPATLVQPVGSPLSLECTVEGTSNPNLYWYRQAAGRGLQLLFYSVGIGQISSEVPQNLSASRPQDRQFILSSKKLLLSDSGFYLCAWSATQDRDSPLHFGNGTRLTVT.

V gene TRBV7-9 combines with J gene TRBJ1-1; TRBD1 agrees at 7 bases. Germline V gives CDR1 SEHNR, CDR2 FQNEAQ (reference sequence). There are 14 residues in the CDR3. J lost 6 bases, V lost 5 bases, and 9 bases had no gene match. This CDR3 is CASSTQGWDAEAFF. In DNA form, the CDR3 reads TGTGCCAGCAGCACACAGGGGTGGGACGCTGAAGCTTTCTTT.

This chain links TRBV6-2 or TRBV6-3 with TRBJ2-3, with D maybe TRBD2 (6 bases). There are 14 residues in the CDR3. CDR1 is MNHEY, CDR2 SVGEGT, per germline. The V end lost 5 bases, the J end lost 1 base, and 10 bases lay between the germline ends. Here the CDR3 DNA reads TGTGCCAGCAGTCCGGGACTGCGCACAGATACGCAGTATTTT. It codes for CASSPGLRTDTQYF.

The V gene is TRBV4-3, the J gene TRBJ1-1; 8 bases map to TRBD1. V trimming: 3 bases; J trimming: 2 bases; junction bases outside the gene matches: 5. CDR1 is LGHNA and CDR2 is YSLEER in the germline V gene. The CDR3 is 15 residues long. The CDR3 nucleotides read TGCGCCAGCAGCCAGACAGGGGTGGGAAACACTGAAGCTTTCTTT. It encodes CASSQTGVGNTEAFF.

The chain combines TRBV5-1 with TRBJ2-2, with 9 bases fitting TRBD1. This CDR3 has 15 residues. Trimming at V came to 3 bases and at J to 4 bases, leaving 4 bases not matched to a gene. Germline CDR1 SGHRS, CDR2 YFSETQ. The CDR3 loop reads CASSWDRVGTGELFF. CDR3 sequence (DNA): TGCGCCAGCAGCTGGGACAGGGTAGGCACCGGGGAGCTGTTTTTT.

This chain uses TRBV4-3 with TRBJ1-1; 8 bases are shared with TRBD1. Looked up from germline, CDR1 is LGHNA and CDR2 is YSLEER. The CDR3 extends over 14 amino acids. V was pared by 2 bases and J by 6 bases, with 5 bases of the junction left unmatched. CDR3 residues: CASSQNDRGPEAFF. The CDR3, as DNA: TGCGCCAGCAGCCAAAACGACAGGGGACCTGAAGCTTTCTTT.

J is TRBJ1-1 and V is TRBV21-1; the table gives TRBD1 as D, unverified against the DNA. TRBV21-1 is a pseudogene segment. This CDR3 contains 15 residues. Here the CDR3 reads CASSKSRDKNTEAFF. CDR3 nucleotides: TGTGCCAGCAGCAAGTCCCGGGACAAGAACACTGAAGCTTTCTTT.

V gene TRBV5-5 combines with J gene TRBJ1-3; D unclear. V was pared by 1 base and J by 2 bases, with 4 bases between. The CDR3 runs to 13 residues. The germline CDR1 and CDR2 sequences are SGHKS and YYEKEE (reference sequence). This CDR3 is CASSLTAGNTIYF. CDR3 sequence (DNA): TGTGCCAGCAGCTTGACAGCTGGAAACACCATATATTTT.